This T cell receptor beta chain derives from a study of T cell clones after liver transplantation. The data were produced by immunoSEQ multiplex PCR, yet TCRdb's version contains in-frame clones alone and is incomplete. The data hold roughly 100,000 clones, with 80% to 90% observed a single time. Germline CDR1 is KGHSH and CDR2 is LQKENI. This CDR3 is 13 amino acids long. The junction had 0 bases not matched to a gene; V was cut back by 3 bases and J by 3 bases. Comments on this clone: This same CDR3 is encoded by further DNA sequences in the sample.

The material was CD4+ T cells from blood, obtained roughly 50 months after liver transplant. The sequence derives from a human patient who received a liver transplant. Some T cells may be provided by the graft donor. The chain uses TRBV18 and TRBJ1-2, with TRBD1 matching over 8 bases. The DNA of the CDR3 is TGTGCCAGCTCACCGACAGGGGACTATGGCTACACCTTC. Amino acid sequence: CASSPTGDYGYTF.